This T cell receptor beta chain was recovered during a study of T cells in Graves' hyperthyroidism and ophthalmopathy. Study as a whole: Pretreatment peripheral blood was obtained at initial diagnosis.

What was amplified from RNA transcripts were TCR beta CDR3 regions. In the first-round RT-PCR of the TCR CDR3, the HTBI primer set was used. TCRdb redid the calling of the multiplex PCR reads with MiXCR, one entry per CDR3 protein. The sample has about 280,000 distinct CDR3 sequences; around 25% are singletons. Trimming removed 4 bases at V and 5 bases at J, with 14 bases between. Germline loops: CDR1 SGHTA, CDR2 FQGNSA. The CDR3 totals 14 residues. Sequencing was done on a sample of blood. This chain uses TRBV7-2 with TRBJ2-5; D gene uncertain. The TCR originated in a man aged 35-49 years with Graves' hyperthyroidism that later progressed to Graves' ophthalmopathy. CDR3 region: CASSSSALAETQYF. CDR3 nucleotides: TGTGCCAGCAGCTCTAGTGCGCTTGCTGAGACCCAGTACTTC. The whole variable domain, filled in from reference TRBV7-2 and TRBJ2-5, reads GAGVSQSPSNKVTEKGKDVELRCDPISGHTALYWYRQSLGQGLEFLIYFQGNSAPDKSGLPSDRFSAERTGGSVSTLTIQRTQQEDSAVYLCASSSSALAETQYFGPGTRLLVL.